These 10 T cell receptor beta chains originate from one sample sequenced in a study of blood T cell repertoires in COVID-19. Sequenced by immunoSEQ multiplex PCR; TCRdb stores in-frame clones only, minus some. This sample has 50,000 to 70,000 clones, with around 79% found just once. The sample comprised peripheral blood. The receptors derive from a man between 60 and 75 years old with acute or convalescent COVID-19.

The rearrangement links TRBV7-2 to TRBJ1-6, with unresolved D. This CDR3 is 13 amino acids long. The V end was cut by 1 base, the J end by 11 bases, with 9 bases between. Germline assignment: CDR1 SGHTA and CDR2 FQGNSA. The CDR3: CASSLERLTPLHF. The CDR3 DNA follows: TGTGCCAGCAGCTTAGAGCGCCTAACACCCCTCCACTTT.

This rearrangement joins TRBV3-1 (or the pseudogene TRBV3-2) to TRBJ2-5; TRBD1 is a possible D gene (5 bases). The CDR3 is 15 amino acids. The germline CDR1 and CDR2 sequences are LGHDT and YNNKEL (reference sequence). Deletions cut 6 bases from V and 3 bases from J, with 17 bases between. The CDR3 sequence is CASRAKSQGEETQYF. The CDR3 nucleotides are TGTGCCAGCAGAGCCAAATCGCAGGGCGAAGAGACCCAGTACTTC.

This clone occurred once. The V and J genes are TRBV7-9 and TRBJ2-1; the match to TRBD2 covers 10 bases. Germline V gives CDR1 SEHNR, CDR2 FQNEAQ (reference sequence). J lost 7 bases, V lost 10 bases, and 22 bases had no gene match. The CDR3 contains 18 residues. This CDR3 is CATKTGLKSSGSMNEQFF. As DNA, the CDR3 is TGTGCCACGAAGACAGGACTCAAATCTAGCGGGAGTATGAATGAGCAGTTCTTC.

CDR3 nucleotide sequence: TGCAGTGCTAGTGGGCGGGAGTTCCACAATGAGCAGTTCTTC. Protein: CSASGREFHNEQFF. The V gene is TRBV20-1, the J gene TRBJ2-1; TRBD2 aligns across 7 bases. Germline V gene data show CDR1 as DFQATT and CDR2 as SNEGSKA (reference sequence). The CDR3 totals 14 residues. V dropped 3 bases and J dropped 5; count of bases not matched to a gene: 7.

J is TRBJ2-1 and V is TRBV6-2 or TRBV6-3; 13 bases line up with TRBD2. Germline V gene lookup returns CDR1 MNHEY and CDR2 SVGEGT. V lost 4 bases, J lost 9 bases, and 9 bases stayed unmatched. The CDR3 consists of 16 residues. Here the CDR3 DNA reads TGTGCCAGCAGTTCGGCCGGGACTAGCGGGACTGTTGAGCAGTTCTTC. It encodes CASSSAGTSGTVEQFF.

This chain links TRBV5-1 with TRBJ2-5; weak D call: TRBD1 (5 bases). The germline V gene has CDR1 SGHRS and CDR2 YFSETQ. V was shortened by 0 bases and J by 4 bases, with 13 bases between the two germline ends. This CDR3 is built from 15 residues. The CDR3 spells CASSLEPRVAETQYF. CDR3 sequence (DNA): TGCGCCAGCAGCTTGGAACCCAGGGTGGCAGAGACCCAGTACTTC.

The genes are TRBV29-1 and TRBJ2-7; no definite D call. The CDR3 has 12 residues. Germline CDR1 and CDR2: SQVTM and ANQGSEA. V gave up 7 bases and J gave up 1 base, with 11 bases separating them. CDR3 residues: CSASHQSYEQYF. The CDR3 nucleotides read TGCAGCGCCAGTCACCAATCCTACGAGCAGTACTTC.

J is TRBJ1-6 and V is TRBV4-2; TRBD1 aligns across 12 bases. V lost 4 bases and J lost 5; bases outside the gene matches: 12. The CDR3 covers 19 residues. Germline CDR1 is LGHNA and CDR2 is YNFKEQ. Here the CDR3 DNA reads TGTGCCAGCAGCCCCCAGGGACAGGGGGCTCTGGAAGATAATTCACCCCTCCACTTT. This encodes CASSPQGQGALEDNSPLHF.

The V and J genes are TRBV10-3 and TRBJ1-2, with D unclear. This CDR3 is 14 amino acids long. Germline CDR1 is ENHRY and CDR2 is SYGVKD. V gave up 4 bases and J gave up 1 base, with 10 bases separating them. CDR3 nucleotides: TGTGCCATCAGTGGATCCCGGGATAACTATGGCTACACCTTC. It translates to CAISGSRDNYGYTF.

This chain joins TRBV30 and TRBJ1-5; TRBD1 matches at 8 bases. Germline V lookup: CDR1 GTSNPN, CDR2 SVGIG (reference sequence). The junction had 9 bases not matched to a gene; V was cut back by 3 bases and J by 5 bases. The CDR3 consists of 15 residues. DNA for the CDR3: TGTGCCTGGAGCACGAGACAGGGGATGGATCAGCCCCAGCATTTT. Translated: CAWSTRQGMDQPQHF.